The T cell receptor beta chain described here comes from a study of T cells in Graves' hyperthyroidism and ophthalmopathy. General study results and limits: Stable hyperthyroidism was told apart from ophthalmopathy by a model built on 13 V-J features. Among thyroid clonotypes expanded above 0.001, most also appeared in blood.

Amplification targeted TCR beta CDR3 regions from RNA transcripts. When the TCR CDR3 underwent first-round RT-PCR, the HTBI primer set was used. TCRdb re-analysed the multiplex PCR reads in MiXCR, keeping a single row per CDR3 protein. The table records about 600,000 distinct CDR3 sequences, 14% of them present only once. V lost 1 base and J lost 4, with 5 bases in between. The CDR3 has 11 residues. Germline CDR1 SQVTM, CDR2 ANQGSEA. A patient was excluded if there was uncontrolled infection, other autoimmune disease, pregnancy or lactation. Each diagnosis was grounded in clinical symptoms, serum thyroxine and TRAb, thyroid ultrasound, and orbital computed tomography. This clonotype was seen repeatedly, ten times or more. The antigen is unknown.

The material sequenced was blood. This TCR came from a woman between 18 and 29 years old with Graves' ophthalmopathy. This chain joins TRBV29-1 and TRBJ2-7; D ambiguous. CDR3 DNA: TGCAGCGTTGAAGCACCATACGAGCAGTACTTC. This translates into CSVEAPYEQYF.